This TCR beta chain was documented in a study of blood T cell repertoires in COVID-19. In the study overall: Researchers got acute and convalescent COVID-19 samples from the United States, Italy and Spain.

Under the authors' procedure: Using reference gene primer amplification, nucleated cell counts were estimated. Clones were read by immunoSEQ multiplex PCR, and TCRdb kept only the in-frame ones, dropping some. The DNA gave D and trimming, while V, J and clone size come from that table. This table holds some 130,000 clones, around nine tenths found once. This CDR3 comprises 13 residues. The ends were cut back, 3 bases at V and 4 bases at J, with 6 bases in the middle. The germline V gene encodes CDR1 SGHDN and CDR2 FVKESK. This chain connects TRBV14 to TRBJ2-2; D is unresolved. The sample comprised peripheral blood. The clonotype was recovered from a man over 45 with active COVID-19. In DNA form, the CDR3 reads TGTGCCAGCAGCCACCCTTCCACCGGGGAGCTGTTTTTT. Encoded protein: CASSHPSTGELFF.